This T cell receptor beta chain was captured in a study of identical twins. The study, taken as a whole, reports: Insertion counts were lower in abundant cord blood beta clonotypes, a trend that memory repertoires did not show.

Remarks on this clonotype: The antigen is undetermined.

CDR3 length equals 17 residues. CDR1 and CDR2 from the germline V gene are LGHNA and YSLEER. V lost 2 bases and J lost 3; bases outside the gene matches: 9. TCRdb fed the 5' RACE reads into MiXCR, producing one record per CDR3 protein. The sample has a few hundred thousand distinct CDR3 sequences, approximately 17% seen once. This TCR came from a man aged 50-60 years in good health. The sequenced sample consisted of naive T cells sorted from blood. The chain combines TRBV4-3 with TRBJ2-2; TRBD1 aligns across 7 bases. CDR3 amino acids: CASSQKTGIDYTGELFF. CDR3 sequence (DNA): TGCGCCAGCAGCCAAAAGACAGGGATCGATTACACCGGGGAGCTGTTTTTT.